This record looks at one TCR beta chain sequence and its context. TCRdb keeps only in-frame clones here, not all; method: immunoSEQ multiplex PCR. The table lists about 220,000 clones, approximately 85% of them singletons. This entry belongs to a study of blood T cell repertoires in COVID-19. Trimming pared 4 bases from V and 0 bases from J, leaving 6 bases between. Germline V CDR1 and CDR2: MNHEY, SVGAGI. The CDR3 runs 13 residues. Input material: peripheral blood. This receptor was obtained from an older woman with COVID-19, enrolled during active disease. The genes are TRBV6-5 and TRBJ1-2; the D is unclear. CDR3 in amino acids: CASSSETNYGYTF. The CDR3 DNA sequence: TGTGCCAGCAGTTCCGAGACTAACTATGGCTACACCTTC.